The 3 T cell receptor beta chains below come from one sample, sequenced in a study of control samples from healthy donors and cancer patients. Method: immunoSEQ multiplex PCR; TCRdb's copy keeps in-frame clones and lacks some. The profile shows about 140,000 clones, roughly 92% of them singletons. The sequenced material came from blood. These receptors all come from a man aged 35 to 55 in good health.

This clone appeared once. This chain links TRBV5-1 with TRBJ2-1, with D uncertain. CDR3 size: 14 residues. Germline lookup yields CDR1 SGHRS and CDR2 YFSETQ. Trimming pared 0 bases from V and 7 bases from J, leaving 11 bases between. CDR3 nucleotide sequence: TGCGCCAGCAGCTTGGGAACAGAGGCAAATGAGCAGTTCTTC. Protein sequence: CASSLGTEANEQFF.

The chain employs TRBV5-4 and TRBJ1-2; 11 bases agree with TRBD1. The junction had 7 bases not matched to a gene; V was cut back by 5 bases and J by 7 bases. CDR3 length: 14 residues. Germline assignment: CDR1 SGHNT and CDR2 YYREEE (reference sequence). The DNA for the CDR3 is TGTGCCAGCAGTTACCCCGGGACAGGGGGTGGCTACACCTTC. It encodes CASSYPGTGGGYTF.

CDR3 nucleotide sequence: TGTGCCAGCAGCCGACTAGCGGTCAGCACAGATACGCAGTATTTT. Translating it yields CASSRLAVSTDTQYF. This rearrangement joins TRBV7-9 to TRBJ2-3; the match to TRBD2 covers 9 bases. The germline V gene has CDR1 SEHNR and CDR2 FQNEAQ (reference sequence). This CDR3 region has 15 residues. The J segment lost 0 bases and the V segment lost 5 bases, leaving 3 bases of the junction unmatched.